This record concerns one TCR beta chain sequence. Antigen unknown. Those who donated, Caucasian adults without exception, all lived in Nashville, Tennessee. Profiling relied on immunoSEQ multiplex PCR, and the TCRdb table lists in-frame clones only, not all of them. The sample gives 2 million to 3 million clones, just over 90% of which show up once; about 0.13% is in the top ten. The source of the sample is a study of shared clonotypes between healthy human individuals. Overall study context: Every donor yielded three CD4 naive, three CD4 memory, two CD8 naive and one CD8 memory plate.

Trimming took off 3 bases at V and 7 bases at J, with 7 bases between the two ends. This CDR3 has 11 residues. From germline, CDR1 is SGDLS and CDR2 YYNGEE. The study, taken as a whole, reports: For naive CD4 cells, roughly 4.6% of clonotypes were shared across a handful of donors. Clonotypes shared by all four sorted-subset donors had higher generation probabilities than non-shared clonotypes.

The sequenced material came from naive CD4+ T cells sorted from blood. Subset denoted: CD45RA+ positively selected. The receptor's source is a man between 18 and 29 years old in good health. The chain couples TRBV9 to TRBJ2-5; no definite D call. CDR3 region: CASSDGPTQYF. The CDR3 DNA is TGTGCCAGCAGCGATGGACCGACCCAGTACTTC.